Below are 12 T cell receptor beta chains sequenced from a single sample in a study of cytomegalovirus exposure and HLA in healthy donors. The PCR ran on 60 Vbeta and 13 Jbeta primers. Here immunoSEQ multiplex PCR was the method, and the copy in TCRdb shows in-frame clones only, minus some. The sample contains 150,000 to 200,000 clones, 68% of which appear only once. Sample: PBMCs. These receptors were obtained from a man aged 45-60 years in good health and CMV-seronegative.

The V gene is TRBV6-5, the J gene TRBJ2-4; 10 bases agree with TRBD2. The CDR3 covers 15 residues. The germline gives CDR1 MNHEY, CDR2 SVGAGI. V trimming: 4 bases; J trimming: 7 bases; junction bases outside the gene matches: 7. The CDR3 reads CASSSAAGGENIQYF. The CDR3 DNA reads TGTGCCAGCAGTTCCGCAGCGGGGGGGGAGAACATTCAGTACTTC.

CDR3 sequence (DNA): TGTGCCAGCAGTGGACCGGGACAGGACTTAAATCAGCCCCAGCATTTT. It encodes CASSGPGQDLNQPQHF. This chain links TRBV28 with TRBJ1-5; 8 bases agree with TRBD1. V lost 5 bases to trimming and J lost 4 bases; unmatched junction nucleotides: 10. Germline lookup yields CDR1 MDHEN and CDR2 SYDVKM. CDR3 length: 16 amino acids.

In its sample, this clone was seen a few times. This rearrangement joins TRBV7-8 to TRBJ1-4, with 9 bases that match TRBD1. The V gene end was trimmed by 5 bases and the J gene end by 0 bases; junction bases not matched to a gene: 13. The CDR3 is 19 amino acids. Germline CDR1 SGHVS, CDR2 FQNEAQ. The CDR3: CASSLTRTGERATNEKLFF. The CDR3 DNA sequence: TGTGCCAGCAGCCTAACCAGGACAGGGGAGAGGGCAACTAATGAAAAACTGTTTTTT. The full variable domain, in which reference TRBV7-8 and TRBJ1-4 provide the parts outside the CDR3, is GAGVSQSPRYKVAKRGQDVALRCDPISGHVSLFWYQQALGQGPEFLTYFQNEAQLDKSGLPSDRFFAERPEGSVSTLKIQRTQQEDSAVYLCASSLTRTGERATNEKLFFGSGTQLSVL.

This clone has more than one count but fewer than ten. The J gene is TRBJ1-2, the V gene TRBV10-3; D remains unclear. In germline, CDR1 is ENHRY, CDR2 SYGVKD. The CDR3 extends over 15 amino acids. V was pared by 3 bases and J by 0 bases, with 11 bases between. CDR3 loop: CAISDRGNSNYGYTF. As DNA, the CDR3 is TGTGCCATCAGTGACCGAGGGAATTCTAACTATGGCTACACCTTC.

This chain uses TRBV27 with TRBJ1-4; weak D call: TRBD1 (5 bases). Germline V gene data show CDR1 as MNHEY and CDR2 as SMNVEV (reference sequence). The V gene lost 5 bases and the J gene lost 4 bases, with 14 bases spanning the gap. This CDR3 is 15 amino acids long. Written as DNA, the CDR3 is TGTGCCAGCAGTCGCGCGGGACGGATTAATGAAAAACTGTTTTTT. Translation: CASSRAGRINEKLFF.

The V call is TRBV5-4, the J call TRBJ1-4; 10 bases are a match to TRBD1. The CDR3 has 14 residues. V lost 5 bases and J lost 6; bases outside the gene matches: 4. Germline V gene data show CDR1 as SGHNT and CDR2 as YYREEE (reference sequence). The chain's CDR3 is CASRFGTGDEKLFF. The CDR3 nucleotides are TGTGCCAGCAGATTCGGGACAGGGGATGAAAAACTGTTTTTT.

This chain uses TRBV18 with TRBJ1-4; 8 nucleotides align to TRBD1. CDR1 and CDR2 (germline): KGHSH, LQKENI. J lost 1 base, V lost 4 bases, and 2 bases had no gene match. The CDR3 is 15 amino acids. Here the CDR3 DNA reads TGTGCCAGCTCACTCGGACAGGGAACTAATGAAAAACTGTTTTTT. Its protein is CASSLGQGTNEKLFF.

This clone was found once. V gene TRBV2 combines with J gene TRBJ1-1, with D hard to call. Germline loops: CDR1 SNHLY, CDR2 FYNNEI. The CDR3 is 13 amino acids. V lost 7 bases, J lost 1 base, and 10 bases lay in between. DNA of the CDR3: TGTGCCAGCAAAGAGCAGCGGAACACTGAAGCTTTCTTT. It is translated as CASKEQRNTEAFF.

On this clone itself: Other DNA sequences in this specimen translate into the identical CDR3. The chain carries TRBV29-1 and TRBJ1-1; the match to TRBD1 covers 8 bases. Germline CDR1 and CDR2: SQVTM and ANQGSEA. Losses at the gene ends were 6 bases for V and 8 bases for J; bases not matched to a gene: 5. The CDR3 spans 11 residues. CDR3: CSVKTGVEAFF. DNA of the CDR3: TGCAGCGTAAAGACAGGGGTGGAAGCTTTCTTT.

V usage is TRBV5-1 and J usage is TRBJ1-1, with D unresolved. Germline V lookup: CDR1 SGHRS, CDR2 YFSETQ. V was pared by 4 bases and J by 4 bases, with 11 bases between. The length of the CDR3 is 13 residues. CDR3 nucleotide sequence: TGCGCCAGCAGCCAAGTGGGAGGCACTGAAGCTTTCTTT. Translated, it gives CASSQVGGTEAFF.

This clone has just a few counts. The V and J genes are TRBV7-2 and TRBJ2-1, with TRBD2 matching 15 bases. CDR1 and CDR2 (germline): SGHTA, FQGNSA. The CDR3 is 17 amino acids. V trimming: 5 bases; J trimming: 8 bases; junction bases outside the gene matches: 10. The CDR3 nucleotides read TGTGCCAGCAGCACCCGGACTAGCGGGGGGGCCGGTGATGAGCAGTTCTTC. Its translation: CASSTRTSGGAGDEQFF.

The chain recombines TRBV6-5 with TRBJ2-7, with 7 bases fitting TRBD2. The CDR3 totals 15 residues. The V segment lost 0 bases and the J segment 7 bases; nucleotides outside the gene matches: 9. CDR1 MNHEY and CDR2 SVGAGI come from the germline V gene. The CDR3 DNA is TGTGCCAGCAGTTACTCGGGTAGCGGGCTGTGGGAGCAGTACTTC. It translates to CASSYSGSGLWEQYF.